This T cell receptor (beta chain) was sequenced in a study of T cell clones after liver transplantation. Across the whole study: In this trial, immunosuppression withdrawal was attempted within 2 years of liver transplant. TCRbeta sequencing after a pre-transplant mixed lymphocyte reaction identified graft-donor-reactive clones, later tracked in post-transplant blood. As an antigen-independent comparator, third-party-reactive TCRbeta sequences came from pre-transplant mixed lymphocyte reactions.

This clone has only one observation. Method: immunoSEQ multiplex PCR; TCRdb's copy keeps in-frame clones and lacks some. The sample carries some 120,000 clones, about nine tenths recorded once. Per germline, CDR1 SGHAT and CDR2 FQNNGV. This CDR3 has 14 residues. J lost 2 bases, V lost 8 bases, and 7 bases had no gene match. The sample here was CD4+ T cells from blood, taken 12 months after liver transplant. The TCR comes from a human patient who received a liver transplant. A subset of T cells may come from the graft donor. The chain joins TRBV11-2 to TRBJ2-7, with 9 nucleotides matching TRBD2. The CDR3 spells CASSLAGPTYEQYF. The CDR3, as DNA: TGTGCCAGCTCACTAGCGGGTCCTACCTACGAGCAGTACTTC.